The 23 T cell receptor beta chains below all came from one sample that was sequenced in a study of blood T cell repertoires in COVID-19. TCRdb's copy holds only in-frame clones and misses some; the assay was immunoSEQ multiplex PCR. The sample shows roughly 170,000 clones, more than 80% of them seen only once. The specimen sequenced was peripheral blood. The receptors originated from a human donor in a cohort sampled during active COVID-19.

V is TRBV19 and J is TRBJ2-3; D is possibly TRBD2 (6 bases). This CDR3 spans 15 amino acids. Germline V lookup: CDR1 LNHDA, CDR2 SQIVND (reference sequence). Trimming removed 9 bases at V and 2 bases at J, with 18 bases between. CDR3 amino acids: CASSRLAASTDTQYF. In DNA, the CDR3 is TGTGCCAGCTCCCGGTTAGCGGCTTCCACAGATACGCAGTATTTT. Complete variable domain (other parts from reference TRBV19 and TRBJ2-3): DGGITQSPKYLFRKEGQNVTLSCEQNLNHDAMYWYRQDPGQGLRLIYYSQIVNDFQKGDIAEGYSVSREKKESFPLTVTSAQKNPTAFYLCASSRLAASTDTQYFGPGTRLTVL.

The chain recombines TRBV10-2 with TRBJ1-4; no clear D. V was pared by 7 bases and J by 4 bases, with 10 bases between. The CDR3 is 13 residues long. Germline V gene lookup returns CDR1 WSHSY and CDR2 SAAADI. The CDR3 reads CASTSGFNEKLFF. DNA for the CDR3: TGCGCCAGCACCTCCGGGTTTAATGAAAAACTGTTTTTT.

The V gene is TRBV5-5, the J gene TRBJ1-6, with TRBD1 matching over 8 bases. CDR3 length: 15 residues. The germline gives CDR1 SGHKS, CDR2 YYEKEE (reference sequence). Trimming at V came to 4 bases and at J to 5 bases, leaving 5 bases not matched to a gene. As DNA, the CDR3 is TGTGCCAGCAGCCGCGCGGGACAGGATAATTCACCCCTCCACTTT. Its protein is CASSRAGQDNSPLHF.

V is TRBV2 and J is TRBJ2-7, with 9 bases matching TRBD1. V gave up 7 bases and J gave up 7 bases; unmatched junction bases: 8. Germline-derived CDR1 and CDR2 are SNHLY and FYNNEI. This CDR3 comprises 13 residues. The CDR3: CASNRDRDQEQYF. CDR3 nucleotide sequence: TGTGCCAGCAACCGGGACAGGGATCAAGAGCAGTACTTC. Full variable domain (rest looked up from reference TRBV2 and TRBJ2-7): EPEVTQTPSHQVTQMGQEVILRCVPISNHLYFYWYRQILGQKVEFLVSFYNNEISEKSEIFDDQFSVERPDGSNFTLKIRSTKLEDSAMYFCASNRDRDQEQYFGPGTRLTVT.

The chain combines TRBV5-6 with TRBJ2-6, with TRBD1 matching 10 bases. In germline, CDR1 is SGHDT, CDR2 YYEEEE. The CDR3 loop spans 19 amino acids. V was clipped by 0 bases and J by 2 bases; unmatched bases: 8. The CDR3 sequence: CASSLALDRGFPGANVLTF. The DNA of the CDR3 is TGTGCCAGCAGCTTGGCCCTGGACAGGGGGTTTCCTGGGGCCAACGTCCTGACTTTC.

This clone was seen a handful of times. This chain connects TRBV12-3 or TRBV12-4 to TRBJ1-2, with D perhaps TRBD1 (5 bases). This CDR3 comprises 13 residues. The germline V and J ends were trimmed by 3 bases and 2 bases, with 7 bases remaining between them. CDR3 DNA: TGTGCCAGCAGTTTGGGGGGGAACTATGGCTACACCTTC. It encodes CASSLGGNYGYTF.

The chain joins TRBV6-1 to TRBJ2-7, with D hard to call. The germline V gene has CDR1 MNHNS and CDR2 SASEGT. Trimming stripped 2 bases from V and 3 bases from J, with 14 bases between. CDR3 length: 15 residues. The CDR3 region is CASSEPSTPFYEQYF. The CDR3 DNA is TGTGCCAGCAGTGAACCTTCAACACCTTTCTACGAGCAGTACTTC.

V is TRBV28 and J is TRBJ1-3; D is unclear. CDR1 and CDR2 from the germline V gene are MDHEN and SYDVKM. The V end was cut by 8 bases, the J end by 2 bases, with 13 bases between. The CDR3 consists of 14 residues. This chain's CDR3 is CASGWEGAGNTIYF. The CDR3 nucleotides are TGTGCCAGCGGGTGGGAGGGTGCTGGAAACACCATATATTTT.

The gene calls are TRBV19 and TRBJ1-2; TRBD1 aligns across 10 bases. Per the germline V gene, CDR1 is LNHDA and CDR2 is SQIVND (reference sequence). The CDR3 is 15 residues long. Trimming at V came to 6 bases and at J to 1 base, leaving 5 bases not matched to a gene. The CDR3 nucleotides read TGTGCCAGTAGCTGGGGACAGGGGAATAACTATGGCTACACCTTC. This translates into CASSWGQGNNYGYTF.

The gene calls are TRBV11-2 and TRBJ1-1; TRBD1 might be the D (6 bases). The V gene lost 0 bases and the J gene lost 3 bases, with 11 bases spanning the gap. This CDR3 is built from 15 residues. CDR1 and CDR2 from the germline V gene are SGHAT and FQNNGV. Here the CDR3 reads CASSLDGGADTEAFF. In DNA form, the CDR3 reads TGTGCCAGCAGCTTAGACGGGGGGGCGGACACTGAAGCTTTCTTT.

V and J are TRBV7-9 and TRBJ2-7; 8 bases fit TRBD1. CDR1 is SEHNR, CDR2 FQNEAQ, per germline (reference sequence). The CDR3 totals 15 residues. The ends lost 5 bases at V and 2 bases at J; junction bases unmatched: 8. CDR3 in amino acids: CASSPGQGIPYEQYF. In nucleotides, the CDR3 is TGTGCCAGCAGCCCCGGACAGGGCATACCCTACGAGCAGTACTTC.

This chain links TRBV9 with TRBJ1-2; 9 bases map to TRBD1. Germline V CDR1 and CDR2: SGDLS, YYNGEE. The CDR3 covers 16 residues. J was trimmed by 4 bases and V by 0 bases; bases with no gene match: 7. CDR3 nucleotide sequence: TGTGCCAGCAGCGTAGGGGACAGGGTTCGCTCCTATGGCTACACCTTC. As protein: CASSVGDRVRSYGYTF.

The J gene is TRBJ2-5, the V gene TRBV18, with 8 bases lining up with TRBD2. Unmatched junction bases numbered 6, after V lost 2 bases and J lost 1 base. The CDR3 loop spans 16 amino acids. Per germline, CDR1 KGHSH and CDR2 LQKENI. CDR3 bases: TGTGCCAGCTCACCATCCAGCGGGGGCATCCAAGAGACCCAGTACTTC. It translates to CASSPSSGGIQETQYF.

This clone was seen a handful of times. The V and J genes are TRBV5-1 and TRBJ1-1, with 11 positions matching TRBD1. Germline CDR1 reads SGHRS; CDR2 reads YFSETQ. V was clipped by 4 bases and J by 5 bases; unmatched bases: 4. CDR3 length equals 14 residues. The CDR3 DNA is TGCGCCAGCAGCGCGGGACAGGGGGATACTGAAGCTTTCTTT. Translated, it gives CASSAGQGDTEAFF.

CDR3 loop: CASSPIREANTEAFF. For the CDR3, the DNA is TGTGCCAGCAGCCCAATTAGGGAGGCGAACACTGAAGCTTTCTTT. The V call is TRBV5-4, the J call TRBJ1-1, with unresolved D. This CDR3 contains 15 residues. CDR1 is SGHNT, CDR2 YYREEE, per germline (reference sequence). Trimming removed 4 bases at V and 1 base at J, with 14 bases between.

The chain links TRBV28 to TRBJ2-5; D may be TRBD2 (5 bases). Germline CDR1 and CDR2: MDHEN and SYDVKM. V was trimmed by 3 bases and J by 2 bases, leaving 13 bases between them. The CDR3 has 15 residues. DNA for the CDR3: TGTGCCAGCAGTTTTATGGAGTGGGAGCAAGAGACCCAGTACTTC. Its protein is CASSFMEWEQETQYF.

The CDR3 sequence is CASSPGLLGNEQFF. The CDR3 bases are TGCGCCAGCAGCCCAGGACTCTTGGGGAATGAGCAGTTCTTC. The chain uses TRBV5-1 and TRBJ2-1, with D maybe TRBD2 (5 bases). V lost 4 bases and J 7 bases, leaving 15 bases between the germline ends. The CDR3 is made up of 14 amino acids. Germline V gene lookup returns CDR1 SGHRS and CDR2 YFSETQ.

The CDR3 loop is CASSLVGGNYGYTF. The CDR3 nucleotides are TGTGCCAGCAGCTTAGTAGGGGGTAACTATGGCTACACCTTC. The V gene is TRBV7-2, the J gene TRBJ1-2; a possible D gene is TRBD1 (6 bases). Germline V gene data show CDR1 as SGHTA and CDR2 as FQGNSA. This CDR3 has 14 amino acids. Trimming removed 1 base from V and 1 base from J, with 7 bases in between.

The J gene is TRBJ1-1, the V gene TRBV27; D call uncertain. From germline, CDR1 is MNHEY and CDR2 SMNVEV (reference sequence). The CDR3 has 13 residues. V lost 5 bases to trimming and J lost 5 bases, with 12 bases between them. The CDR3 reads CASSTEERTEAFF. CDR3 DNA sequence: TGTGCCAGCAGTACGGAGGAGCGAACTGAAGCTTTCTTT.

V and J are TRBV18 and TRBJ2-5; 9 bases fit TRBD1. The V gene's germline CDR1 is KGHSH and CDR2 LQKENI. The CDR3 covers 13 residues. V trimming: 2 bases; J trimming: 5 bases; junction bases outside the gene matches: 0. The CDR3 reads CASSPGQGETQYF. CDR3 nucleotide sequence: TGTGCCAGCTCACCAGGACAGGGGGAGACCCAGTACTTC.

This chain joins TRBV21-1 and TRBJ1-2; no DNA check was done on the table's D call, TRBD1. TRBV21-1 is reported as a pseudogene. The CDR3 extends over 18 amino acids. DNA for the CDR3: TGTGCCAGCAGCAAAAGGATGACAGCAGTCTGGACGAACTATGGCTACACCTTC. Encoded protein: CASSKRMTAVWTNYGYTF.

V gene TRBV10-2 combines with J gene TRBJ1-6; 8 bases match TRBD1. The trim removed 3 bases at V and 3 bases at J, leaving 7 bases unmatched. CDR3 length: 17 residues. CDR1 is WSHSY and CDR2 is SAAADI in the germline V gene. In DNA form, the CDR3 reads TGCGCCAGCAGTGATGAACCGGACAGGGTCTATAATTCACCCCTCCACTTT. Its protein is CASSDEPDRVYNSPLHF.

The genes are TRBV6-6 and TRBJ2-5, with 11 bases lining up with TRBD1. J was trimmed by 5 bases and V by 7 bases; bases with no gene match: 12. In germline, CDR1 is MNHNY, CDR2 SVGAGI (reference sequence). This CDR3 comprises 16 residues. Written as DNA, the CDR3 is TGTGCCAGCACCCCCTCGGACAGGGGGCGTGGGGAGACCCAGTACTTC. Its translation is CASTPSDRGRGETQYF.